This T cell receptor (beta chain) comes out of a study of cytomegalovirus exposure and HLA in healthy donors. Study observations and caveats: Sequencing likely generated an artifact that appeared as a cluster of highly shared sequence variants. The number of N-insertions in an Asian-associated ancestry cluster was reportedly below the 666-donor mean in a later analysis.

All the people who gave samples were healthy bone marrow donors. There were likely unrecorded immune exposures, though donors were nominally healthy when sampled. The PCR was carried out with 60 Vbeta primers and 13 Jbeta primers. Some clones are missing from TCRdb's copy, which holds only in-frame ones; the method was immunoSEQ multiplex PCR. The table lists approximately 190,000 clones, over 65% of them singletons. In regard to this clone: Its antigen is unidentified.

Germline loops: CDR1 LGHNA, CDR2 YNFKEQ. This CDR3 contains 15 residues. V lost 2 bases to trimming and J lost 1 base; unmatched junction nucleotides: 4. The chain employs TRBV4-2 and TRBJ1-1; 7 bases fit TRBD1. Sequencing was performed on PBMCs. The receptor was isolated from a woman aged 45-60 years in good health and CMV-seropositive. The CDR3 sequence is CASSQPGTENTEAFF. The DNA for the CDR3 is TGTGCCAGCAGCCAACCCGGGACAGAGAACACTGAAGCTTTCTTT.